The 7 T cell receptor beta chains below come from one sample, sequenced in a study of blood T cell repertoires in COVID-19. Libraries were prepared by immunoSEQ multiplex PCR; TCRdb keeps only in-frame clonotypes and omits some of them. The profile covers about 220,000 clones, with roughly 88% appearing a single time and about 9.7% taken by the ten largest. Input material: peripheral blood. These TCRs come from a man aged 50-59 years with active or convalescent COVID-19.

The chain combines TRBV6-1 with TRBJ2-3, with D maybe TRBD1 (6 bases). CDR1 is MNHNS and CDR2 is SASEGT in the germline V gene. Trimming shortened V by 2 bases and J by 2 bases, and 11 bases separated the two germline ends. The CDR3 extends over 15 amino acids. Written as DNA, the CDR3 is TGTGCCAGCAGTGAACAGGGGATTACCACAGATACGCAGTATTTT. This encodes CASSEQGITTDTQYF.

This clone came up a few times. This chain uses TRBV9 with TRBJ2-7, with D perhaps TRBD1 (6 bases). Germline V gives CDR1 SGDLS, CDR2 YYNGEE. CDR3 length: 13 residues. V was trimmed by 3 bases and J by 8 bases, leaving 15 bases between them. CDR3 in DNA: TGTGCCAGCAGCGGCGGACAGTCGGCGAAGCAGTACTTC. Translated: CASSGGQSAKQYF.

The CDR3 sequence is CASSSDRGSGEQYF. DNA for the CDR3: TGTGCCAGCAGCTCAGACAGGGGTTCAGGCGAGCAGTACTTC. The chain combines TRBV5-4 with TRBJ2-7, with TRBD1 matching 8 bases. The CDR3 sequence is 14 residues long. Germline trimming cut 3 bases from V and 6 bases from J; bases unmatched to any gene: 8. Germline values: CDR1 SGHNT, CDR2 YYREEE (reference sequence). Complete variable domain (other parts from reference TRBV5-4 and TRBJ2-7): ETGVTQSPTHLIKTRGQQVTLRCSSQSGHNTVSWYQQALGQGPQFIFQYYREEENGRGNFPPRFSGLQFPNYSSELNVNALELDDSALYLCASSSDRGSGEQYFGPGTRLTVT.

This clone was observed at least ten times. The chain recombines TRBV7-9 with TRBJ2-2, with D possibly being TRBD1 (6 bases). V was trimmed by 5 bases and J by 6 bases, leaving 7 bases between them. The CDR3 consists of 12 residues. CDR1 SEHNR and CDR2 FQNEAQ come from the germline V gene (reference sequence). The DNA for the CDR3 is TGTGCCAGCAGCCAGGGGCCCGGGGAGCTGTTTTTT. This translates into CASSQGPGELFF.

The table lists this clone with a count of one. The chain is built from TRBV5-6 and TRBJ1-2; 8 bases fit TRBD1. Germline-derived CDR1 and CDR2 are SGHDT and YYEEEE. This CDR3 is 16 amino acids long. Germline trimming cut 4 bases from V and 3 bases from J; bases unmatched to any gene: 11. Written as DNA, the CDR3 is TGTGCCAGCAGCCTCGAGACAGGGGCGTTTTACTATGGCTACACCTTC. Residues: CASSLETGAFYYGYTF.

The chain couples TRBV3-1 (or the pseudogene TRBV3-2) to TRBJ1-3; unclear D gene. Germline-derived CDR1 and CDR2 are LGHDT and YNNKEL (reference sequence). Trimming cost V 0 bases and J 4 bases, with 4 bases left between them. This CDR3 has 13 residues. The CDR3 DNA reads TGTGCCAGCAGCCAAGATGCGGGAAACACCATATATTTT. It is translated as CASSQDAGNTIYF.

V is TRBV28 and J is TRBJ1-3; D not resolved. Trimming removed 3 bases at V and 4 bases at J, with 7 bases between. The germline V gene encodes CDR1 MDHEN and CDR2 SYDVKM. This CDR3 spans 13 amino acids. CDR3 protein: CASSFSGGNTIYF. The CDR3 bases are TGTGCCAGCAGTTTCTCCGGGGGAAACACCATATATTTT.